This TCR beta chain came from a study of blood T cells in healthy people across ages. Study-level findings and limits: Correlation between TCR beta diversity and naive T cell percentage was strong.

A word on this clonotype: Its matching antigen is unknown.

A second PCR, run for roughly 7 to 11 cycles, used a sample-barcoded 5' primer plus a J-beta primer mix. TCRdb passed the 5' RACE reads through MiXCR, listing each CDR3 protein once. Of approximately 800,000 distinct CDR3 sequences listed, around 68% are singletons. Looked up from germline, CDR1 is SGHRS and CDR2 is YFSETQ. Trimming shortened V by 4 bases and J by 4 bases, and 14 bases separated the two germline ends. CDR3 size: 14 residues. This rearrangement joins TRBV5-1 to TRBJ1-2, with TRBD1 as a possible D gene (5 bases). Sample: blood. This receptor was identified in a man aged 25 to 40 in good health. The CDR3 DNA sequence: TGCGCCAGCAGCCCGGCCGCCGGGACCTATGGCTACACCTTC. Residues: CASSPAAGTYGYTF.